A single sample is the source of the 28 T cell receptor beta chains below, sequenced in a study of esophageal squamous cell carcinoma under preoperative chemotherapy. TCRdb used MiXCR to reprocess the PCR reads, holding one entry per CDR3 protein. This table holds 15,000 to 20,000 distinct CDR3 sequences, approximately 50% found once. Time point: before preoperative PTX-NDP chemotherapy. This specimen was acquired from a patient given preoperative chemotherapy. All receptors derive from a human donor with esophageal squamous cell carcinoma. The donor label of this sample is uncertain.

This clonotype occurred many times. This chain's CDR3 is CASSSGGRGDEQFF. CDR3 in DNA: TGCGCCAGCAGCTCCGGGGGTCGGGGAGATGAGCAGTTCTTC. The chain links TRBV5-1 to TRBJ2-1, with a weak D call TRBD2 (6 bases). The V end lost 3 bases, the J end lost 8 bases, and 15 bases lay between the germline ends. CDR3 length: 14 amino acids. Per germline, CDR1 SGHRS and CDR2 YFSETQ.

With respect to this clonotype: Because it lacks the conserved phenylalanine or tryptophan at the end, this CDR3 is likely a read error. The limits of the CDR3 on the DNA are not certain, so only TCRdb's listed CDR3 is given. The rearrangement uses TRBV6-5 and TRBJ2-1; whether TRBD1, the table's D call, matches the DNA was not checked. The CDR3 has 17 residues if both end residues are counted. The germline CDR1 and CDR2 sequences are MNHEY and SVGAGI. CDR3 protein: CASSYSGGGLGQKSQLL.

This rearrangement joins TRBV19 to TRBJ2-4, with 9 bases aligning to TRBD1. Germline V gene sequence: CDR1 LNHDA, CDR2 SQIVND (reference sequence). This CDR3 is built from 18 residues. V dropped 2 bases and J dropped 2; count of bases not matched to a gene: 10. This CDR3 is CASSISFWGQGTKNIQYF. CDR3 DNA sequence: TGTGCCAGTAGTATATCTTTTTGGGGACAGGGTACCAAAAACATTCAGTACTTC.

The genes are TRBV7-3 and TRBJ2-2; 9 bases line up with TRBD2. J lost 4 bases, V lost 8 bases, and 17 bases had no gene match. The CDR3 sequence is 18 residues long. Germline V gives CDR1 SGHTA, CDR2 FQGTGA. CDR3 in amino acids: CASGARGAGGPGTGELFF. The DNA of the CDR3 is TGTGCCAGCGGGGCACGAGGGGCGGGAGGGCCTGGCACCGGGGAGCTGTTTTTT.

This clonotype showed up many times. For the CDR3, the DNA is TGTGCCAGCACCTCTAGCGGGAGGGGGTCGGATGAGCAGTTCTTC. Its protein is CASTSSGRGSDEQFF. The rearrangement joins TRBV12-3 or TRBV12-4 to TRBJ2-1; 12 bases agree with TRBD2. This CDR3 has 15 amino acids. The V segment lost 7 bases and the J segment 8 bases; nucleotides outside the gene matches: 9.

This clonotype rates as medium-sized. This chain connects TRBV7-2 to TRBJ2-5; 12 bases are a match to TRBD2. This CDR3 comprises 16 residues. Germline V lookup: CDR1 SGHTA, CDR2 FQGNSA. V shed 4 bases and J 11 bases; nucleotides not matched to a gene: 14. The CDR3 spells CASSYGTSGLLLKQYF. Here the CDR3 DNA reads TGTGCCAGCAGCTACGGGACTAGCGGGCTCCTCTTAAAGCAGTACTTC.

Turning to this clonotype: It may be a read error: a sequence one base away is much more abundant. The chain recombines TRBV6-2 or TRBV6-3 with TRBJ1-1, with 8 bases matching TRBD1. CDR1 MNHEY and CDR2 SVGEGT come from the germline V gene. With V trimmed by 10 bases and J by 4 bases, 11 bases remained unmatched. There are 14 residues in the CDR3. CDR3 nucleotide sequence: TGTGCCAACAGGCGGACAGGGAAGATCACTGAAGCTTTCTTT. Translation: CANRRTGKITEAFF.

This clonotype was recorded many times. One end of the junction fails to match germline, which may point to a read error. V is TRBV6-1 and J is TRBJ2-7; 7 positions match TRBD1. The CDR3 consists of 13 residues. CDR1 and CDR2 (germline): MNHNS, SASEGT. In nucleotides, the CDR3 is TGTGCCAGCAGAGAAGGGGGCGCTTACGAGCAGTACTTC. This sequence encodes CASREGGAYEQYF.

Turning to this clonotype: This could be a read error, since a much larger clone is one nucleotide away. The conserved final phenylalanine or tryptophan is absent from the CDR3, which likely points to a read error. V and J are TRBV7-6 and TRBJ2-1; 11 bases line up with TRBD1. Matching the DNA end better, TRBJ2-5 makes the J call doubtful. CDR3 length equals 15 residues. Germline assignment: CDR1 SGHVS and CDR2 FNYEAQ. For the CDR3, the DNA is TGTGCCAGCAGCCCTCTCGGGACAGGGGGAAAGACCCAGTACCTC. Translating gives CASSPLGTGGKTQYL.

V gene TRBV7-6 combines with J gene TRBJ1-4; D not resolved. The V gene's germline CDR1 is SGHVS and CDR2 FNYEAQ. The CDR3 extends over 14 amino acids. V gave up 5 bases and J gave up 4 bases, with 11 bases separating them. The DNA of the CDR3 is TGTGCCAGCAGCCCCTCCAGTGGTAATGAAAAACTGTTTTTT. Its protein product is CASSPSSGNEKLFF.

This clonotype has a handful of counts. Since no conserved phenylalanine or tryptophan closes the CDR3, a read error is the likely cause. This sequence joins TRBV6-5 and TRBJ2-5, with a possible D match to TRBD2 (6 bases). The germline V gene has CDR1 MNHEY and CDR2 SVGAGI. There are 17 residues in the CDR3. The CDR3 nucleotides read TGTGGCGGCAGTTACTCGGGCGGCGGGGCGGGGCAAGAGACCCAGTACTCG. It translates to CGGSYSGGGAGQETQYS.

This clonotype was seen many times. The chain employs TRBV6-1 and TRBJ1-1, with D perhaps matching TRBD1 (6 bases). Deletions cut 6 bases from V and 1 base from J, with 12 bases between. Germline CDR1 is MNHNS and CDR2 is SASEGT. This CDR3 region has 14 residues. CDR3 residues: CASRLGGGNTEAFF. The CDR3 coding sequence is TGTGCCAGCAGACTAGGGGGAGGGAACACTGAAGCTTTCTTT.

The V gene is TRBV7-2, the J gene TRBJ2-4; D tentatively reads TRBD1 or TRBD2 (5 bases each). Trimming cost V 10 bases and J 13 bases, with 23 bases left between them. The length of the CDR3 is 13 residues. Germline V CDR1 and CDR2: SGHTA, FQGNSA. CDR3 residues: CATGLGVTNTQYF. Here the CDR3 DNA reads TGTGCCACCGGGTTGGGGGTCACAAATACGCAGTACTTC.

This clonotype came up many times. CDR3 nucleotides: TGTGCCAGCAGCGACGGGACTAGCGGGACCCTGCGAGATACGCAGTATTTT. Translating gives CASSDGTSGTLRDTQYF. The chain employs TRBV5-4 and TRBJ2-3; 13 bases map to TRBD2. V lost 4 bases, J lost 5 bases, and 10 bases stayed unmatched. This CDR3 has 17 residues. Germline loops: CDR1 SGHNT, CDR2 YYREEE (reference sequence).

This clonotype was counted ten times or more. CDR3 region: CASSPQLAGERETQYF. CDR3 nucleotide sequence: TGTGCCAGCAGCCCCCAACTAGCGGGAGAGCGAGAGACCCAGTACTTC. This chain uses TRBV5-4 with TRBJ2-1; 11 bases agree with TRBD2. Near its end, the DNA agrees better with TRBJ2-5, so the J call may be wrong. This CDR3 has 16 amino acids. Germline V lookup: CDR1 SGHNT, CDR2 YYREEE (reference sequence).

V is TRBV12-5 and J is TRBJ2-3, with 7 positions matching TRBD2. Judging by the DNA end, TRBJ2-7 fits better; the J call may be wrong. This CDR3 comprises 14 residues. Germline values: CDR1 LGHNT, CDR2 FRNRAP. CDR3 sequence: CASGGGEGLGEQYF. The CDR3 bases are TGTGCTAGTGGTGGCGGGGAGGGACTTGGTGAGCAGTACTTC.

This clonotype was seen many times. The CDR3 DNA is TGTGCCAGCAGTTACTCCCGTGGGGGAGGTGGCAATCAGCCCCAGCATTTT. This translates into CASSYSRGGGGNQPQHF. This chain uses TRBV6-5 with TRBJ1-5, with D possibly TRBD1 on 5 matching bases. The germline V gene encodes CDR1 MNHEY and CDR2 SVGAGI. The CDR3 is 17 amino acids. V was cut by 0 bases and J by 2 bases, with 14 bases left in between.

V is TRBV7-2 and J is TRBJ2-7, with D possibly matching TRBD2 (5 bases). Germline-derived CDR1 and CDR2 are SGHTA and FQGNSA. Trimming stripped 5 bases from V and 2 bases from J, with 13 bases between. The CDR3 runs to 14 residues. CDR3 region: CASSGGAGTYEQYF. The CDR3 DNA follows: TGTGCCAGCAGCGGCGGCGCGGGCACCTACGAGCAGTACTTC.

This clonotype was seen a handful of times. This chain links TRBV9 with TRBJ2-3; a weak D match, TRBD1 (6 bases). Trimming removed 4 bases at V and 0 bases at J, with 12 bases between. Germline CDR1 and CDR2: SGDLS and YYNGEE. This CDR3 is built from 15 residues. The CDR3 spells CASSTWTASTDTQYF. In DNA form, the CDR3 reads TGTGCCAGCAGCACCTGGACAGCCAGCACAGATACGCAGTATTTT. Full variable domain (outside the CDR3, taken from reference TRBV9 and TRBJ2-3): DSGVTQTPKHLITATGQRVTLRCSPRSGDLSVYWYQQSLDQGLQFLIQYYNGEERAKGNILERFSAQQFPDLHSELNLSSLELGDSALYFCASSTWTASTDTQYFGPGTRLTVL.

The V and J genes are TRBV6-4 and TRBJ2-1, with 9 bases that match TRBD2. Trimming cost V 0 bases and J 6 bases; bases outside gene matches: 6. The CDR3 extends over 16 amino acids. Germline CDR1 MRHNA, CDR2 SNTAGT. CDR3 nucleotide sequence: TGTGCCAGCAGTGACTCTAGCGGGAGTTCGGTCAATGAGCAGTTCTTC. It encodes CASSDSSGSSVNEQFF.

This chain joins TRBV27 and TRBJ2-1, with 8 bases fitting TRBD2. After removal of 0 bases from V and 3 bases from J, the junction contained 4 bases not matched to a gene. Looked up from germline, CDR1 is MNHEY and CDR2 is SMNVEV (reference sequence). The CDR3 length is 16 residues. Here the CDR3 DNA reads TGTGCCAGCAGTTTATCAAGCGGGAGAATCTACAATGAGCAGTTCTTC. Residues: CASSLSSGRIYNEQFF.

This clonotype occurred once. A junction boundary mismatches the germline segment, possibly from a read error. This sequence joins TRBV7-3 and TRBJ2-3, with a possible D match to TRBD1 (5 bases). Germline V gives CDR1 SGHTA, CDR2 FQGTGA. CDR3 length: 13 residues. As DNA, the CDR3 is TGTGCCAGCAGCAGGTGGGGCACAAATACTCAGTATTTT. Protein: CASSRWGTNTQYF.

About this clonotype itself: A junction boundary mismatches the germline segment, possibly from a read error. V usage is TRBV11-3 and J usage is TRBJ2-2; 7 nucleotides align to TRBD1. CDR1 is SGHNT, CDR2 YENEEA, per germline. The length of the CDR3 is 16 residues. CDR3 sequence (DNA): TGTGCCAGCAGCTCGTCCGGGACAGTCAACACGGGGGAGCTGTTTTTT. It translates to CASSSSGTVNTGELFF.

This clonotype is medium-sized. J is TRBJ2-1 and V is TRBV7-2; a weak D match, TRBD2 (6 bases). This CDR3 has 14 residues. V was trimmed by 5 bases and J by 3 bases, leaving 11 bases between them. Per the germline V gene, CDR1 is SGHTA and CDR2 is FQGNSA. Written as DNA, the CDR3 is TGTGCCAGCAGCCCGAGGGACTTCTACAATGAGCAGTTCTTC. Translated: CASSPRDFYNEQFF.

This clonotype has only a few counts. The chain carries TRBV7-8 and TRBJ2-4, with 7 positions matching TRBD1. V shed 1 base, J shed 4 bases, and the junction held 16 bases outside the gene matches. The CDR3 spans 19 residues. CDR1 SGHVS and CDR2 FQNEAQ come from the germline V gene. CDR3 sequence: CASSLVGFNQGVKKNIQYF. The CDR3 DNA is TGTGCCAGCAGCTTAGTGGGTTTCAATCAGGGGGTGAAGAAAAACATTCAGTACTTC.

The chain employs TRBV19 and TRBJ2-1; possibly TRBD1 for D (6 bases). Germline lookup yields CDR1 LNHDA and CDR2 SQIVND (reference sequence). The CDR3 spans 15 residues. V lost 5 bases and J 2 bases, leaving 13 bases between the germline ends. The DNA for the CDR3 is TGTGCCAGTAGTCCTCTCAGGGGCACCTACAATGAGCAGTTCTTC. This sequence encodes CASSPLRGTYNEQFF. Looking up the rest from reference TRBV19 and TRBJ2-1 gives the full variable domain: DGGITQSPKYLFRKEGQNVTLSCEQNLNHDAMYWYRQDPGQGLRLIYYSQIVNDFQKGDIAEGYSVSREKKESFPLTVTSAQKNPTAFYLCASSPLRGTYNEQFFGPGTRLTVL.

A remark on this clonotype: At one end, the junction sequence differs from germline, possibly due to a read error. The rearrangement joins TRBV6-2 or TRBV6-3 to TRBJ2-2; maybe TRBD1 (5 bases). The CDR3 runs to 14 residues. CDR1 and CDR2 (germline): MNHEY, SVGEGT. The CDR3 region has the DNA TGTGCCACCCGGACACCTCTTATCACAGGTACGCTGTATTTT. It specifies CATRTPLITGTLYF.

This clonotype turned up a few times. The V and J genes are TRBV25-1 and TRBJ2-1; D could derive from TRBD1 or TRBD2 (5 bases each). V lost 5 bases and J 9 bases, leaving 14 bases between the germline ends. CDR1 and CDR2 (germline): MGHDK, SYGVNS. The CDR3 loop spans 13 amino acids. The CDR3 nucleotides are TGTGCCAGCAGTTTTCTGGCTGGGGGTGAGCAGTTCTTC. This gives the protein CASSFLAGGEQFF.